The rows below give T cell receptor beta chains drawn from one sample of a study of metastatic and nonmetastatic thyroid tumors. TCRdb reprocessed the PCR reads using MiXCR. The table has fewer than 35,000 clones, less than 25% seen once. Sequenced sample: blood. These receptor sequences come from a female donor with papillary thyroid cancer or a benign thyroid nodule (not recorded which). Some clones in this sample may be carry-over from other donors' samples. Each CDR3 is given with its conserved first and last residue. The D gene is left open where the match is weak. Size is omitted from some rows. Given values are once, few, many or a class for expanded clones.

d_call	v_call	clone_size	j_call	cdr3_aa	cdr3_nt
NA	TRBV27	few	TRBJ2-2	CASSDIGVFNTGELFF	TGTGCCAGCAGTGATATAGGTGTATTCAACACCGGGGAGCTGTTTTTT
TRBD2	TRBV11-1	NA	TRBJ2-1	CASSSIPQGTSGRKSYNEQFF	TGTGCCAGCAGCTCCATCCCCCAAGGGACTAGCGGGAGAAAGTCCTACAATGAGCAGTTCTTC
TRBD1	TRBV4-3	many	TRBJ1-1	CASSPGTGITEAFF	TGCGCCAGCAGCCCAGGGACAGGGATAACTGAAGCTTTCTTT
TRBD1	TRBV7-6	NA	TRBJ2-7	CASSLGGQESSYEQYF	TGTGCCAGCAGCTTAGGTGGACAGGAATCCTCCTACGAGCAGTACTTC
NA	TRBV4-3	many	TRBJ2-1	CASSRNRGTNEQFF	TGCGCCAGCAGCCGAAACCGGGGGACCAATGAGCAGTTCTTC
NA	TRBV28	NA	TRBJ1-1	CASGLWNGQGTEAFF	TGTGCCAGCGGTTTATGGAATGGCCAGGGTACTGAAGCTTTCTTT
TRBD2	TRBV11-2	many	TRBJ2-5	CASSFFGRKTQYF	TGTGCCAGCAGCTTTTTCGGGAGGAAGACCCAGTACTTC
NA	TRBV27	NA	TRBJ2-1	CASSSPQVVLEQFF	TGTGCCAGCAGTTCACCCCAGGTGGTGCTTGAGCAGTTCTTC
NA	TRBV4-1	many	TRBJ2-2	CASSQDWGRTNTGELFF	TGCGCCAGCAGCCAAGATTGGGGGCGGACGAACACCGGGGAGCTGTTTTTT
NA	TRBV2	NA	TRBJ2-1	CASSVSSVSSYNEQFF	TGTGCCAGCAGTGTATCTAGCGTGAGCTCCTACAATGAGCAGTTCTTC
NA	TRBV12-3/TRBV12-4	many	TRBJ1-5	CASSPPGTIPQPQHF	TGTGCCAGCAGCCCCCCCGGGACCATCCCTCAGCCCCAGCATTTT
TRBD1	TRBV6-2/TRBV6-3	NA	TRBJ2-7	CASGKDRGGSYEQYF	TGTGCCAGCGGAAAAGACAGGGGGGGCTCCTACGAGCAGTACTTC
NA	TRBV12-3/TRBV12-4	many	TRBJ2-3	CASSLQPARRATQYF	TGTGCCAGCAGTTTACAGCCGGCGAGAAGGGCTACGCAGTATTTT
TRBD2	TRBV7-6	NA	TRBJ2-1	CASSLPGTSGGPYNDQFF	TGTGCCAGCAGCTTACCGGGGACTAGCGGAGGTCCCTACAATGACCAGTTCTTC
TRBD2	TRBV27	many	TRBJ2-5	CASSSLLLAGGETQYF	TGTGCCAGCAGTTCCCTCCTACTAGCGGGGGGGGAGACCCAGTACTTC
NA	TRBV9	NA	TRBJ2-5	CASSRLSGQDTQYF	TGTGCCAGTTCGAGATTATCGGGACAAGATACCCAGTACTTC
NA	TRBV5-5	NA	TRBJ1-6	CASSLSIDSLNSPLHF	TGTGCCAGCAGCTTGAGTATCGACAGTTTGAATTCACCCCTCCACTTT
NA	TRBV28	medium-sized	TRBJ2-7	CASSPYSVNRNEQYF	TGTGCCAGCAGTCCGTACTCGGTTAACCGTAACGAGCAGTACTTC
NA	TRBV28	few	TRBJ1-5	CARSLRRTVHNQPQHF	TGTGCCAGAAGTTTACGTCGGACAGTCCACAATCAGCCCCAGCATTTT
NA	TRBV19	NA	TRBJ1-3	CGSSPLQGSSGNTIYF	TGTGGGAGTAGTCCCCTACAGGGTTCCTCTGGAAACACCATATATTTT
NA	TRBV5-1	many	TRBJ2-7	CASSLKAETYEQYF	TGCGCCAGCAGCTTAAAAGCGGAGACCTACGAGCAGTACTTC
NA	TRBV12-3/TRBV12-4	many	TRBJ2-1	CASSLASLLVNEQFF	TGTGCCAGCAGTTTAGCCAGTCTTTTGGTGAATGAGCAGTTCTTC
NA	TRBV19	many	TRBJ1-4	CASSMAGGRAEKLFF	TGTGCCAGTAGTATGGCGGGGGGTAGGGCGGAAAAACTGTTTTTT
NA	TRBV6-1	few	TRBJ2-3	CASSPEGVAYTQCF	TGTGCCAGCAGTCCCGAGGGGGTGGCATATACGCAGTGTTTT
NA	TRBV28	many	TRBJ2-7	CASRSSGLSEQYF	TGTGCCAGCAGGTCCAGCGGGTTGAGTGAGCAGTACTTC
TRBD2	TRBV4-1	many	TRBJ2-7	CASSQPLAGGPKSSYEQYF	TGCGCCAGCAGCCAGCCTCTAGCGGGAGGGCCAAAGAGTTCCTACGAGCAGTACTTC
NA	TRBV19	few	TRBJ1-1	CATLWLAEAFF	TGTGCCACTCTATGGTTGGCTGAAGCTTTCTTT
NA	TRBV7-9	many	TRBJ2-7	CATGRTNSYEQYF	TGTGCCACCGGACGGACGAACTCCTACGAGCAGTACTTC
NA	TRBV24-1	NA	TRBJ2-3	CATSDLPRGAVDTDTQYF	TGTGCCACCAGTGATTTGCCCCGGGGGGCGGTTGACACAGATACGCAGTATTTT
NA	TRBV20-1	medium-sized	TRBJ2-7	CSARKPPQIAYEQYF	TGCAGTGCTAGAAAGCCTCCTCAGATAGCCTACGAGCAGTACTTC
TRBD1	TRBV5-1	medium-sized	TRBJ2-7	CASSLGAGTGVYEQYF	TGCGCCAGCAGCTTGGGTGCCGGGACAGGGGTCTACGAGCAGTACTTC
NA	TRBV11-2	few	TRBJ1-1	CASSLSGVATFF	TGTGCCAGCAGCTTATCCGGCGTCGCGACTTTCTTT
TRBD1	TRBV18	many	TRBJ1-1	CASSPRGTGGLTEAFF	TGTGCCAGCTCACCACGCGGGACAGGGGGACTTACTGAAGCTTTCTTT
TRBD2	TRBV30	many	TRBJ2-1	CAWSSLRGIAGSGEQFF	TGTGCCTGGAGCTCCCTTCGGGGAATAGCGGGCTCAGGTGAGCAGTTCTTC
NA	TRBV28	many	TRBJ1-6	CASRDRGKGYNSPLHF	TGTGCCAGCAGAGACCGGGGGAAGGGGTATAATTCACCCCTCCACTTT